Ten or more counts support the clone carrying this T cell receptor (beta chain). Using its own MiXCR run on the 5' RACE reads, TCRdb lists one record per CDR3 protein. This table has 550,000 to 700,000 distinct CDR3 sequences, about 18% appearing once. The sample belongs to a study of T-cell memory formation after mild COVID-19. Germline CDR1 and CDR2: SGHKS and YYEKEE (reference sequence). This CDR3 is 14 amino acids long. Trimming cost V 2 bases and J 3 bases, with 9 bases left between them. This sequence was found in an adult woman who had mild COVID-19 (a few samples of this study predate the infection). Cell type and time point are not known. The sequencing input was PBMCs or a T cell subset sorted from them (not recorded which). The chain has TRBV5-5 and TRBJ2-1, with D hard to call. The chain's CDR3 is CASSFPGRYNEQFF. As DNA, the CDR3 is TGTGCCAGCAGCTTCCCCGGTCGCTACAATGAGCAGTTCTTC.